These 26 T cell receptor beta chains share one sample of origin, sequenced in a study of post-analysis software for immune sequencing data. Study-level results: Patients showed TRBV5-6, TRBV5-1 and TRBV20-1 among 4 or 5 TRBV segments more frequent than in controls.

Tagging with unique molecular identifiers was a feature of the TCR beta cDNA libraries. Each CDR3 protein is one row after TCRdb ran MiXCR on the PCR reads. Of hundreds of thousands of distinct CDR3 sequences in the sample, more than 50% are singletons; the top ten hold roughly 12%. These TCRs' antigens remain unknown. The sequencing input was blood. Receptor source: a girl aged 2 to 9 with multiple sclerosis.

The genes are TRBV2 and TRBJ2-5; D is undetermined. V dropped 1 base and J dropped 5 bases, with 8 bases sitting between them. CDR3 length: 13 residues. Looked up from germline, CDR1 is SNHLY and CDR2 is FYNNEI. CDR3 in DNA: TGTGCCAGCAGTGAAGAATGGTTCGAGACCCAGTACTTC. Protein: CASSEEWFETQYF.

This clonotype occurred a few times. The chain uses TRBV7-9 and TRBJ2-1; D remains unclear. The CDR3 is made up of 13 amino acids. Germline lookup yields CDR1 SEHNR and CDR2 FQNEAQ (reference sequence). The V end lost 6 bases, the J end lost 2 bases, and 8 bases lay between the germline ends. CDR3 sequence: CASSDGAYNEQFF. Written as DNA, the CDR3 is TGTGCCAGCAGTGACGGTGCCTACAATGAGCAGTTCTTC.

V usage is TRBV20-1 and J usage is TRBJ2-1; a possible D gene is TRBD2 (5 bases). V was shortened by 5 bases and J by 3 bases, with 17 bases between the two germline ends. The length of the CDR3 is 15 residues. In germline, CDR1 is DFQATT, CDR2 SNEGSKA (reference sequence). DNA of the CDR3: TGCAGTGCTCCGGTGGTCAGAGCGGTCTACAATGAGCAGTTCTTC. Translation: CSAPVVRAVYNEQFF.

The chain joins TRBV11-2 to TRBJ2-7; 11 bases align to TRBD1. In germline, CDR1 is SGHAT, CDR2 FQNNGV. J lost 3 bases, V lost 7 bases, and 5 bases had no gene match. This CDR3 has 14 residues. Here the CDR3 DNA reads TGTGCCAGCACCGCCGGGACAGGGGGCTACGAGCAGTACTTC. This encodes CASTAGTGGYEQYF.

This chain uses TRBV5-5 with TRBJ2-1; D unclear. V lost 6 bases and J lost 3, with 25 bases in between. Germline assignment: CDR1 SGHKS and CDR2 YYEKEE (reference sequence). This CDR3 comprises 18 residues. The CDR3 region has the DNA TGTGCCAGCACCTTTTCCGGCCTAGGGTCACCATTCTACAATGAGCAGTTCTTC. This encodes CASTFSGLGSPFYNEQFF.

CDR3 DNA sequence: TGTGCCACCAGTGAGGGTCTAGACACGCAGTATTTT. Its protein product is CATSEGLDTQYF. The chain links TRBV24-1 to TRBJ2-3, with D uncertain. V was pared by 4 bases and J by 9 bases, with 10 bases between. The germline gives CDR1 KGHDR, CDR2 SFDVKD. The CDR3 totals 12 residues.

The CDR3 region is CASRLPGGTSYEQYF. The CDR3 region has the DNA TGTGCCAGCCGCCTCCCGGGGGGGACCTCCTACGAGCAGTACTTC. J is TRBJ2-7 and V is TRBV6-5, with 8 bases matching TRBD2. The CDR3 covers 15 residues. CDR1 and CDR2 from the germline V gene are MNHEY and SVGAGI. J gave up 0 bases and V 8 bases, and 9 bases lay outside the gene matches.

The CDR3 sequence is CAISEPSAADNYGYTF. The CDR3 coding sequence is TGTGCCATCAGTGAGCCATCGGCAGCCGATAACTATGGCTACACCTTC. The chain recombines TRBV10-3 with TRBJ1-2, with D unclear. Trimming left V 2 bases short and J 1 base short, with 14 bases between. The CDR3 loop spans 16 amino acids. The germline V gene has CDR1 ENHRY and CDR2 SYGVKD.

Of note for this clonotype: Sequence at one end of the junction differs from germline and may be a read error. The gene calls are TRBV9 and TRBJ2-3; 9 bases align to TRBD2. The V gene's germline CDR1 is SGDLS and CDR2 YYNGEE. There are 15 residues in the CDR3. CDR3 in amino acids: CAGSYSSGNTDTQYF. CDR3 DNA sequence: TGTGCCGGCAGCTATTCTAGCGGGAACACAGATACGCAGTATTTT.

The chain joins TRBV27 to TRBJ1-1, with D possibly matching TRBD1 (5 bases). The CDR3 runs to 15 residues. Per the germline V gene, CDR1 is MNHEY and CDR2 is SMNVEV (reference sequence). Between the trimmed V and J ends, which lost 4 bases and 3 bases, there was a span of 15 bases. CDR3 nucleotide sequence: TGTGCCAGCAGTTCCTCCTCGGGGGGTGACACTGAAGCTTTCTTT. Its translation: CASSSSSGGDTEAFF.

The J gene is TRBJ2-1, the V gene TRBV4-3, with 8 nucleotides matching TRBD2. Trimming cost V 4 bases and J 12 bases; bases outside gene matches: 14. The CDR3 covers 15 residues. Germline-derived CDR1 and CDR2 are LGHNA and YSLEER. CDR3 region: CASSPEASGPRRQFF. CDR3 coding DNA: TGCGCCAGCAGCCCAGAGGCTAGCGGGCCCCGGCGGCAGTTCTTC.

This CDR3 reads CASKGQGKYEQFF. Written as DNA, the CDR3 is TGTGCCAGCAAAGGACAGGGGAAGTATGAGCAGTTCTTC. The genes are TRBV5-6 and TRBJ2-1; 9 bases are shared with TRBD1. V lost 6 bases and J lost 8; bases outside the gene matches: 6. CDR1 and CDR2 from the germline V gene are SGHDT and YYEEEE. The CDR3 runs to 13 residues.

This clonotype was seen only a few times. The chain combines TRBV5-1 with TRBJ2-3; D not certain. CDR3 length equals 13 residues. Per germline, CDR1 SGHRS and CDR2 YFSETQ. V was cut by 4 bases and J by 5 bases, with 11 bases left in between. CDR3 loop: CASSPTPGDTQYF. CDR3 DNA sequence: TGCGCCAGCAGCCCCACTCCGGGAGATACGCAGTATTTT.

This clonotype has just a few counts. The chain recombines TRBV12-3 or TRBV12-4 with TRBJ1-2; perhaps TRBD1 as D (6 bases). With 2 bases removed from V and 8 bases from J, the gap between germline ends came to 9 bases. The CDR3 runs to 12 residues. The CDR3 DNA reads TGTGCCAGCAGTTTACCCGGGGGCGGCTACACCTTC. Encoded protein: CASSLPGGGYTF.

V usage is TRBV6-2 or TRBV6-3 and J usage is TRBJ2-7; 7 bases line up with TRBD2. With the DNA end fitting TRBJ2-5 better, the J assignment may be wrong. Germline V gene lookup returns CDR1 MNHEY and CDR2 SVGEGT. The CDR3 has 12 amino acids. CDR3 sequence reads: CASSAGERTQYF. Here the CDR3 DNA reads TGTGCCAGCAGTGCGGGGGAGCGGACCCAGTACTTC.

The J gene is TRBJ2-5, the V gene TRBV6-5; 11 bases are shared with TRBD2. The CDR3 is made up of 15 amino acids. The germline CDR1 and CDR2 sequences are MNHEY and SVGAGI. The V gene end was trimmed by 6 bases and the J gene end by 5 bases; junction bases not matched to a gene: 8. In DNA form, the CDR3 reads TGTGCCAGCAGGAGGCTAGCGGGGGGCCGGGAGACCCAGTACTTC. This sequence encodes CASRRLAGGRETQYF.

This clonotype was seen a handful of times. The gene calls are TRBV20-1 and TRBJ2-7; the D gene is possibly TRBD2 (7 bases). Germline lookup yields CDR1 DFQATT and CDR2 SNEGSKA (reference sequence). Between the trimmed V and J ends, which lost 3 bases and 0 bases, there was a span of 15 bases. This CDR3 contains 15 residues. CDR3 loop: CSASRGGGSSYEQYF. CDR3 in DNA: TGCAGTGCTAGTCGAGGGGGAGGGAGCTCCTACGAGCAGTACTTC.

This clonotype was counted between two and nine times. This sequence joins TRBV5-1 and TRBJ2-1; D possibly corresponds to TRBD2 (6 bases). The CDR3 totals 15 residues. CDR1 and CDR2 (germline): SGHRS, YFSETQ. V was clipped by 0 bases and J by 5 bases, with 12 bases between them. CDR3 sequence: CASSLVAGRNNEQFF. CDR3 coding DNA: TGCGCCAGCAGCTTGGTGGCGGGACGGAACAATGAGCAGTTCTTC.

J is TRBJ2-7 and V is TRBV7-9; perhaps TRBD1 as D (6 bases). Germline V gene data show CDR1 as SEHNR and CDR2 as FQNEAQ (reference sequence). Trimming cost V 4 bases and J 3 bases, with 13 bases left between them. The CDR3 extends over 14 amino acids. The CDR3 protein is CASSSAGRGYEQYF. For the CDR3, the DNA is TGTGCCAGCAGCTCCGCCGGCAGGGGCTACGAGCAGTACTTC.

The chain combines TRBV15 with TRBJ2-7, with unresolved D. V shed 0 bases and J shed 3 bases, with 9 bases lying between them. The CDR3 is 14 residues long. Looked up from germline, CDR1 is LNHNV and CDR2 is YYDKDF (reference sequence). CDR3 bases: TGTGCCACCAGCAGAGATCAACAGAGCTACGAGCAGTACTTC. It codes for CATSRDQQSYEQYF.

For the CDR3, the DNA is TGTGCCAGCAGTGAAGGGGCAGGACCGACTAGCGGACTTTTCCACGAGCAGTACTTC. Its protein is CASSEGAGPTSGLFHEQYF. The rearrangement joins TRBV2 to TRBJ2-7; TRBD2 matches 9 bases. The CDR3 has 19 amino acids. Germline V gene sequence: CDR1 SNHLY, CDR2 FYNNEI. V lost 1 base and J lost 5; bases outside the gene matches: 18.

The gene calls are TRBV6-2 or TRBV6-3 and TRBJ2-1, with TRBD2 matching over 8 bases. The V gene's germline CDR1 is MNHEY and CDR2 SVGEGT. The CDR3 loop spans 14 amino acids. V shed 6 bases, J shed 9 bases, and the junction held 10 bases outside the gene matches. The CDR3 is CASSPGTRYGEQFF. For the CDR3, the DNA is TGTGCCAGCAGCCCCGGGACTAGATATGGTGAGCAGTTCTTC.

The V call is TRBV27, the J call TRBJ1-2; D is undetermined. Trimming took 6 bases from V and 8 from J, leaving 13 bases between them. Germline V gene sequence: CDR1 MNHEY, CDR2 SMNVEV (reference sequence). This CDR3 has 12 residues. CDR3 protein: CASSPGRVGYTF. The CDR3 nucleotides are TGTGCCAGCAGCCCCGGGAGGGTCGGCTACACCTTC.

The sample holds a few counts of this clonotype. The chain carries TRBV20-1 and TRBJ2-4, with D unresolved. V lost 4 bases to trimming and J lost 1 base, with 14 bases between them. Germline V gives CDR1 DFQATT, CDR2 SNEGSKA (reference sequence). The length of the CDR3 is 15 residues. The CDR3 spells CSATTISLAKNIQYF. CDR3 bases: TGCAGTGCTACCACAATATCACTCGCCAAAAACATTCAGTACTTC.

The genes are TRBV6-2 or TRBV6-3 and TRBJ2-4; the D is unclear. This CDR3 is 17 amino acids long. Trimming shortened V by 4 bases and J by 1 base, and 17 bases separated the two germline ends. CDR1 is MNHEY, CDR2 SVGEGT, per germline. Written as DNA, the CDR3 is TGTGCCAGCAGTTCGCATAGGATTTCTACGGCCAAAAACATTCAGTACTTC. Translated, it gives CASSSHRISTAKNIQYF.

V gene TRBV6-5 combines with J gene TRBJ2-5; 7 bases line up with TRBD1. This CDR3 contains 14 residues. Germline loops: CDR1 MNHEY, CDR2 SVGAGI. V was clipped by 5 bases and J by 0 bases; unmatched bases: 3. This chain's CDR3 is CASSKTGNQETQYF. DNA for the CDR3: TGTGCCAGCAGTAAGACAGGGAACCAAGAGACCCAGTACTTC.